The clone carrying this T cell receptor (beta chain) was detected only a few times. Its specificity is unknown. The sample is drawn from a study of T cell responses to AZD1222 COVID-19 vaccine. The CDR3 is made up of 15 amino acids. The germline gives CDR1 LGHDT, CDR2 YNNKEL (reference sequence). After removal of 6 bases from V and 3 bases from J, the junction contained 9 bases not matched to a gene. The method was immunoSEQ multiplex PCR; TCRdb's version includes in-frame clones alone and lacks a portion of them. The table lists 100,000 to 130,000 clones, around 91% of them singletons. General study findings and limits: There were repertoire samples only from the period after the peak T cell response.

V and J are TRBV3-1 (or the pseudogene TRBV3-2) and TRBJ2-5; 8 bases fit TRBD2. The sequencing here drew on peripheral blood, taken on day 0 of AZD1222 vaccination. The clonotype originates from an adult in good health. The CDR3, as DNA: TGTGCCAGCAGTCAGACGGGACTAGGAAAAGAGACCCAGTACTTC. This gives the protein CASSQTGLGKETQYF.